The sequence of this T cell receptor beta chain was determined in a study of T cells in women clearing cervical HPV infection. At the level of the study: Controls were women whose single incident HPV16 infection cleared within 12 months without precancer or cancer.

The CDR3 loop spans 15 amino acids. Germline V gene lookup returns CDR1 KGHSH and CDR2 LQKENI. Clones were read by immunoSEQ multiplex PCR, and TCRdb kept only the in-frame ones, dropping some. Recorded for this sample: approximately 33,000 clones. Notes on this clone: Its cognate antigen is unknown. Read data end 3 residues before the CDR3 end; the end is taken from the germline J gene.

Study results and caveats: CIN3+ cases had significantly higher TCR richness than controls; evenness did not differ. A classifier using richness and V gene abundances reached an AUC of under 0.9. Richness differences could reflect unmeasured T-cell content per sample.

The TCR comes from a woman between 18 and 75 years old with a cervical HPV16 infection that either progressed to CIN3+ or cleared (not recorded which). The chain is built from TRBV18 and TRBJ2-4; no reliable D call. The specimen was blood buffy coat. This chain's CDR3 is CASSPTAQARYGQYF. CDR3 bases read: TGTGCCAGCTCACCGACCGCGCAGGCGAGATACGGT.